This T cell receptor (beta chain) is from a study of neurological immune-mediated disorders. Study-level findings and limits: The most TCR clonal expansion was seen in HTLV-1-associated myelopathy, and the least was seen in multiple sclerosis, which fell below healthy controls.

Unsorted libraries were prepared from 2 million PBMCs held at -80 C. CDR3 length: 14 residues. V lost 4 bases, J lost 7 bases, and 10 bases stayed unmatched. Germline CDR1 SQVTM, CDR2 ANQGSEA. This clonotype occurred many times. Its antigen is undetermined. With a much larger clone just one base away, this may be a read error. The cDNA came from 5'RACE, which used 10-nucleotide random UMIs. The output of every sequencing run, over 200 million TCR-beta sequences, came from 15-18 subjects. TCRdb re-called the 5' RACE reads through MiXCR, storing one row per CDR3 protein. The sample has tens of thousands of distinct CDR3 sequences; around 2.3% are singletons.

The sequencing sample was made of PBMCs. The chain carries TRBV29-1 and TRBJ2-5; 9 bases fit TRBD1. The sequence came from a man in his fifties with multiple sclerosis. The CDR3 DNA is TGCAGCGTTGTTACAGGGGGCGTTTTGGGGACCCAGTACTTC. It specifies CSVVTGGVLGTQYF.